A selection of T cell receptor beta chains follows, all from one sample in a study of blood T cell repertoires in COVID-19. Here immunoSEQ multiplex PCR was the method, and the copy in TCRdb shows in-frame clones only, minus some. Altogether just under 150,000 clones are present, about 83% being singletons, with the ten largest covering around 8.3%. Sequencing was carried out using peripheral blood. The receptors shown here come from a woman in her 50s with active or convalescent COVID-19. CDR3s include the opening cysteine and the closing phenylalanine or tryptophan. The D gene is left open where the match is weak. The size field is filled for only some rows; it gives once, few, many or a size class.

TRBV19	TRBJ2-5	few	-	TGTGCCAGTAGTGTCCAGGACTCCCAAGAGACCCAGTACTTC	CASSVQDSQETQYF
TRBV28	TRBJ1-5	-	TRBD1	TGTGCCAGCAGTTTAGGGACAGGGGGCACTCAGCCCCAGCATTTT	CASSLGTGGTQPQHF
TRBV3-1/TRBV3-2	TRBJ2-1	-	-	TGTGCCAGCAGCCAAGAATCGCGGCGCGACAATGAGCAGTTCTTC	CASSQESRRDNEQFF
TRBV10-3	TRBJ2-4	-	TRBD1	TGTGCCATCAGCGCAGGGGGCGCCCACATTCAGTACTTC	CAISAGGAHIQYF
TRBV19	TRBJ2-7	-	TRBD2	TGTGCCAGTAGTATAGACCCGGCGGGAGGCCCCTACGAGCAGTACTTC	CASSIDPAGGPYEQYF
TRBV2	TRBJ2-5	-	-	TGTGCCAGCATCAAGGGAGGGGGGGAGACCCAGTACTTC	CASIKGGGETQYF
TRBV28	TRBJ1-2	-	-	TGTGCCAGCAGTTCCCGGCGGCGATCTGGGTTCAACTATGGCTACACCTTC	CASSSRRRSGFNYGYTF
TRBV24-1	TRBJ2-2	-	-	TGTGCCACCAGCCAGGGAAGGGTGGCCGGGGAGCTGTTTTTT	CATSQGRVAGELFF
TRBV6-5	TRBJ1-4	-	-	TGTGCCAGCAGTCAGACAGTAAATGAAAAACTGTTTTTT	CASSQTVNEKLFF
TRBV30	TRBJ1-3	-	-	TGTGCCTGGAGTGACTTCACCGCTCCTGGAAACACCATATATTTT	CAWSDFTAPGNTIYF
TRBV10-3	TRBJ1-1	-	-	TGTGCCATCAGTGATCGGGGTGACACTGAAGCTTTCTTT	CAISDRGDTEAFF
TRBV6-2/TRBV6-3	TRBJ2-3	-	-	TGTGCCAGCAGCCGAGGGCGACTTAGCGGAGGGACAGATACGCAGTATTTT	CASSRGRLSGGTDTQYF
TRBV5-1	TRBJ1-2	few	TRBD1	TGCGCCAGCAGCTCGGACAGGGTCAACTATGGCTACACCTTC	CASSSDRVNYGYTF
TRBV19	TRBJ2-2	-	TRBD1	TGTGCCAGTAGGACAGGGGGAAACACCGGGGAGCTGTTTTTT	CASRTGGNTGELFF
TRBV7-9	TRBJ2-5	-	TRBD1	TGTGCCAGCAGCTTTAACAGGGGTCCGGGAGAGACCCAGTACTTC	CASSFNRGPGETQYF
TRBV3-1/TRBV3-2	TRBJ2-3	once	TRBD2	TGTGCCAGCAGCCCTCTGGGCGGGAGAGTCACAGATACGCAGTATTTT	CASSPLGGRVTDTQYF
TRBV6-4	TRBJ2-3	-	TRBD2	TGTGCCAGCAGCAGTAGCGGGATCACAGATACGCAGTATTTT	CASSSSGITDTQYF
TRBV7-2	TRBJ2-7	-	TRBD2	TGTGCCAGCAGCTTATCGAGGACTAGCGGGGGGGTTTCCTACGAGCAGTACTTC	CASSLSRTSGGVSYEQYF
TRBV11-2	TRBJ2-7	-	TRBD1	TGTGCCAGCATTAATCCGGGACAGGGGGCAGGCGAGCAGTACTTC	CASINPGQGAGEQYF
TRBV4-3	TRBJ2-3	-	-	TGCGCCAGCAGCCAAGAGAGGGGGGGGGCAGATACGCAGTATTTT	CASSQERGGADTQYF
TRBV28	TRBJ1-4	-	TRBD1	TGTGCCAGCAGTTTAGGACAGGGTTTTCGGGAAAAACTGTTTTTT	CASSLGQGFREKLFF
TRBV7-9	TRBJ2-1	-	-	TGTGCCAGCTTATATTACAATGAGCAGTTCTTC	CASLYYNEQFF
TRBV6-5	TRBJ2-1	-	TRBD1	TGTGCCAGCAGAACCCCCGGGACAGGGCACAATGAGCAGTTCTTC	CASRTPGTGHNEQFF
TRBV27	TRBJ1-1	-	TRBD1	TGTGCCAGCAGTAGAGGGGGCGCCGCTGAAGCTTTCTTT	CASSRGGAAEAFF
TRBV5-4	TRBJ2-2	-	TRBD2	TGTGCCAGCAGCTTGGGACTAGCGGGACTCTCGGGCGGGGAGCTGTTTTTT	CASSLGLAGLSGGELFF
TRBV28	TRBJ1-1	-	TRBD1	TGTGCCACCGTGACAGGGACGAACACTGAAGCTTTCTTT	CATVTGTNTEAFF
TRBV7-9	TRBJ2-7	few	TRBD1	TGTGCCAGCAGCTCCACGGACAGGCTCATCTACGAGCAGTACTTC	CASSSTDRLIYEQYF
TRBV3-1/TRBV3-2	TRBJ2-1	-	-	TGTGCCAGCAGCTACGGACAAAATGAGCAGTTCTTC	CASSYGQNEQFF
TRBV7-9	TRBJ1-1	-	TRBD1	TGTGCCAGCAGCCTTGACAGGGCCAACACTGAAGCTTTCTTT	CASSLDRANTEAFF
TRBV7-2	TRBJ2-2	-	TRBD1	TGTGCCAGCAGCGACAGGGGGAACACCGGGGAGCTGTTTTTT	CASSDRGNTGELFF
TRBV24-1	TRBJ1-3	-	-	TGTGCCACCGATCAACGGGGGACTGGAAACACCATATATTTT	CATDQRGTGNTIYF
TRBV4-3	TRBJ1-1	-	-	TGCGCCAGCAGCCAAGATGAAGGGGGTTGGACTGAAGCTTTCTTT	CASSQDEGGWTEAFF
TRBV7-2	TRBJ1-3	-	-	TGTGCCAGCAGCCGGGAAGGGTCGGGAAACACCATATATTTT	CASSREGSGNTIYF
TRBV2	TRBJ1-5	-	-	TGTGCCAGCAGTCAACAGGGTTTTACTCAGCCCCAGCATTTT	CASSQQGFTQPQHF
TRBV10-3	TRBJ1-1	-	TRBD1	TGTGCCATCAGTGATCCAATCTCCAGACAGGGAAGGAACACTGAAGCTTTCTTT	CAISDPISRQGRNTEAFF
TRBV28	TRBJ1-5	-	-	TGTGCCAGCAGTTCCGAACACAGGAAACCCCAGCATTTT	CASSSEHRKPQHF
TRBV5-1	TRBJ1-1	few	TRBD1	TGCGCCAGCAGCTTGGCCCTCGGGACAGGGGGCGAAGCTTTCTTT	CASSLALGTGGEAFF
TRBV6-6	TRBJ2-7	few	TRBD2	TGTGCCAGCAGTCGGACTAGCGGGGGGGCCCTTCCTTTGCAGCAGTACTTC	CASSRTSGGALPLQQYF
TRBV5-5	TRBJ2-7	-	-	TGTGCCAGCAGCACGGGGGTAGGAACCTACGAGCAGTACTTC	CASSTGVGTYEQYF
TRBV18	TRBJ2-2	-	TRBD1	TGTGCCAGCTCGCCCGGGACAGCCCCAGGTATCGGGGAGCTGTTTTTT	CASSPGTAPGIGELFF
TRBV7-2	TRBJ1-4	-	-	TGTGCCAGCAGCTTAGGGGCAGGTGTTAATGAAAAACTGTTTTTT	CASSLGAGVNEKLFF